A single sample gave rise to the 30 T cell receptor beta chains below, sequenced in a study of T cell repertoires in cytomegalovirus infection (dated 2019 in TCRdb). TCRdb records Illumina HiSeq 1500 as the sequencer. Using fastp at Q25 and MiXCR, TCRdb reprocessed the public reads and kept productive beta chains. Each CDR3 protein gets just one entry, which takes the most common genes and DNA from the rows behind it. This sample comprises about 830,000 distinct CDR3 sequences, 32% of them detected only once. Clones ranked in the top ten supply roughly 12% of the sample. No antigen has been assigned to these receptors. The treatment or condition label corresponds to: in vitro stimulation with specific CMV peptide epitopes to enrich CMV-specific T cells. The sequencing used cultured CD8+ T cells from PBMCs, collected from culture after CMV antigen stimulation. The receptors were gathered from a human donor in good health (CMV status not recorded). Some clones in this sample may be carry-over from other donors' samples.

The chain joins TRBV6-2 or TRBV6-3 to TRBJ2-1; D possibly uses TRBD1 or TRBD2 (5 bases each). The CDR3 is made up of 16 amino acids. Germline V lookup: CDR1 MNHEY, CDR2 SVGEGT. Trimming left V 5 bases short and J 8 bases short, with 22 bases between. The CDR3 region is CASSDSTGPIFDEQFF. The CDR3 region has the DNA TGTGCCAGCAGTGATTCCACGGGACCGATCTTCGATGAGCAGTTCTTC.

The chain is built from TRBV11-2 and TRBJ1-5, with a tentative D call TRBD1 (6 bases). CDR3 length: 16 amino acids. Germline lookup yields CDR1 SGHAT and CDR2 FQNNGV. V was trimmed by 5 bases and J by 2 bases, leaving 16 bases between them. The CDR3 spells CASSSDTGMGNQPQHF. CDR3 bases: TGTGCCAGCAGCAGCGACACAGGGATGGGCAATCAGCCCCAGCATTTT.

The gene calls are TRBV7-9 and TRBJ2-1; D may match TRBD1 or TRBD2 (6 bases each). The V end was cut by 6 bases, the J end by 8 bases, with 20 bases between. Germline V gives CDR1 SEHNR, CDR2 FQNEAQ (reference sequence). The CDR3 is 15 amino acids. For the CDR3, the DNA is TGTGCCAGCAGGCCCGGGGGCCTAGTACGCGATGAGCAGTTCTTC. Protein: CASRPGGLVRDEQFF.

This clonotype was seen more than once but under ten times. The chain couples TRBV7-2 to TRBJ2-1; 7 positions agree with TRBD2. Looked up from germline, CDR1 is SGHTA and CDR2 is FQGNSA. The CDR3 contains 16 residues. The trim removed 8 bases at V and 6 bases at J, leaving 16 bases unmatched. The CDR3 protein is CASEAGLGPRINEQFF. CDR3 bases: TGTGCCAGCGAAGCGGGGTTGGGGCCAAGAATCAATGAGCAGTTCTTC.

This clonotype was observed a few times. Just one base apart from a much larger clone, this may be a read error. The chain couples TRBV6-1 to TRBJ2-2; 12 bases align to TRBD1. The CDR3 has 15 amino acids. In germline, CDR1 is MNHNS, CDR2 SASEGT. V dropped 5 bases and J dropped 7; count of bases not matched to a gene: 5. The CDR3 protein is CASSWDRGLNGELFF. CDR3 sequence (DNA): TGTGCCAGCAGTTGGGACAGGGGGCTTAACGGGGAGCTGTTTTTT.

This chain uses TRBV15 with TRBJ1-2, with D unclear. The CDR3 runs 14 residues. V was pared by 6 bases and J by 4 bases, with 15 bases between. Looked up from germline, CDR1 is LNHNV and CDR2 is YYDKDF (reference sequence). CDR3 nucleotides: TGTGCCACCAGGGCGGTCGGGGAACTCTATGGCTACACCTTC. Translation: CATRAVGELYGYTF.

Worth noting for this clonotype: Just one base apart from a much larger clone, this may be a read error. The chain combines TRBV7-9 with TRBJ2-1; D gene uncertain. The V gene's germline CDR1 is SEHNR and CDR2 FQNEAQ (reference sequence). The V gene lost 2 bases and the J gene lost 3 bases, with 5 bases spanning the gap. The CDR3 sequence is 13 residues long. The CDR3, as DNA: TGTGCCAGCAGCTTAAACAACTACAATGAGCAGTTCTTC. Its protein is CASSLNNYNEQFF.

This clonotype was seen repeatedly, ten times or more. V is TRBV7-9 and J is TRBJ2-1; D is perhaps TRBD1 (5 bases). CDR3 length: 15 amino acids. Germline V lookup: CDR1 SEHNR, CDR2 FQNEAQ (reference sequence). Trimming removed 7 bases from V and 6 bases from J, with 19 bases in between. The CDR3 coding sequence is TGTGCCAGCACCCCTCGTATCAGGGTAGGCAATGAGCAGTTCTTC. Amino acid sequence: CASTPRIRVGNEQFF.

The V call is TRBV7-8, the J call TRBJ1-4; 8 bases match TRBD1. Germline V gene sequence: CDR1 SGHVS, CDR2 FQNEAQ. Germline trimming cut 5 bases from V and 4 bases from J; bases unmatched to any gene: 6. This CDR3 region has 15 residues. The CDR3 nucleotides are TGTGCCAGCAGCGCAATGGGACAGGTTAATGAAAAACTGTTTTTT. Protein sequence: CASSAMGQVNEKLFF. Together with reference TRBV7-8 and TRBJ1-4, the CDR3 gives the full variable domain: GAGVSQSPRYKVAKRGQDVALRCDPISGHVSLFWYQQALGQGPEFLTYFQNEAQLDKSGLPSDRFFAERPEGSVSTLKIQRTQQEDSAVYLCASSAMGQVNEKLFFGSGTQLSVL.

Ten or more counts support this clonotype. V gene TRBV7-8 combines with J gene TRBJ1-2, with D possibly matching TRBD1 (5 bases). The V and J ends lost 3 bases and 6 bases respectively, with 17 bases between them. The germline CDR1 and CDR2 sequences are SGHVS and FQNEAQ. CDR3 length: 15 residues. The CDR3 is CASSLRRDGLDGYTF. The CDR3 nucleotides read TGTGCCAGCAGCTTGAGACGGGACGGCCTCGATGGCTACACCTTC.

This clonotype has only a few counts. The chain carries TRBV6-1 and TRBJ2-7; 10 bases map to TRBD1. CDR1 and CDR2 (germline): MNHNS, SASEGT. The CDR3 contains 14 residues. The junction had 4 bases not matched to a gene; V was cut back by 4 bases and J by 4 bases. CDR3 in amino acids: CASSVGQGTYEQYF. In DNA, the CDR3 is TGTGCCAGCAGTGTGGGACAGGGGACATACGAGCAGTACTTC.

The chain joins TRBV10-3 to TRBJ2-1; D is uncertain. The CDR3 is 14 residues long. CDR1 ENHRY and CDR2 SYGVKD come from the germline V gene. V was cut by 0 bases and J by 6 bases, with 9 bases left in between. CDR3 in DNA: TGTGCCATCAGTGAGTCGAAGAATGTCAATGAGCAGTTCTTC. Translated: CAISESKNVNEQFF.

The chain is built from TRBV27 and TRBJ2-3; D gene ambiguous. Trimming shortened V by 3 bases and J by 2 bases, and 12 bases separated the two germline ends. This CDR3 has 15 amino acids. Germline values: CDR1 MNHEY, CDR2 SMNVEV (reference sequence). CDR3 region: CASSFDTLLTDTQYF. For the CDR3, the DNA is TGTGCCAGCAGTTTCGATACCCTCCTCACAGATACGCAGTATTTT.

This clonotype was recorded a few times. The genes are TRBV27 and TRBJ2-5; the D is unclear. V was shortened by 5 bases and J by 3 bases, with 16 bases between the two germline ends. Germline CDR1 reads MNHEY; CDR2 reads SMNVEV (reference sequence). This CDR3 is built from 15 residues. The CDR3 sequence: CASSTSLGFKETQYF. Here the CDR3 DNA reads TGTGCCAGCAGTACTTCTTTGGGTTTTAAAGAGACCCAGTACTTC.

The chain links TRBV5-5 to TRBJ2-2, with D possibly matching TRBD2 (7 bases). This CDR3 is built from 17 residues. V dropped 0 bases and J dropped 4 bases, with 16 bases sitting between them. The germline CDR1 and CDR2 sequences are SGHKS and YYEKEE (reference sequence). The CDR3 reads CASSLDLGGLGTGELFF. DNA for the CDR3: TGTGCCAGCAGCTTGGATCTCGGGGGGCTCGGCACCGGGGAGCTGTTTTTT.

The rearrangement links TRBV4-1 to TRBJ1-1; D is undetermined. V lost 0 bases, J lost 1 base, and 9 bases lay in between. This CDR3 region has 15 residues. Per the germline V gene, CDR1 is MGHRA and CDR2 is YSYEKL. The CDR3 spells CASSQEWFPNTEAFF. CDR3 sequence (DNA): TGCGCCAGCAGCCAAGAATGGTTTCCGAACACTGAAGCTTTCTTT.

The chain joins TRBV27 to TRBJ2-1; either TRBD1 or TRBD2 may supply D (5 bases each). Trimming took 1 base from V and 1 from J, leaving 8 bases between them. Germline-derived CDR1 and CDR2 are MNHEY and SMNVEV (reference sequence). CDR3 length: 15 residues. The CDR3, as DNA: TGTGCCAGCAGTTTATTGGGGGAATCCTACAATGAGCAGTTCTTC. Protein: CASSLLGESYNEQFF.

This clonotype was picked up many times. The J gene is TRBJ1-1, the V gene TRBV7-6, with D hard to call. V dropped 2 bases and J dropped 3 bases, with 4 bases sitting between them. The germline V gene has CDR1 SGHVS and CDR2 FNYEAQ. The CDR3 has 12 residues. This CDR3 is CASSLLDTEAFF. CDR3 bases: TGTGCCAGCAGCTTATTGGACACTGAAGCTTTCTTT.

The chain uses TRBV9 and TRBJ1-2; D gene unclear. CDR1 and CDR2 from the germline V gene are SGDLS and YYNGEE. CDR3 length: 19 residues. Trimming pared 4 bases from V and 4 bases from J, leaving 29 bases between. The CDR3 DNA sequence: TGTGCCAGCAGCTCCCCCGGGCAGGACCCTACCGAAGTGATCTATGGCTACACCTTC. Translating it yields CASSSPGQDPTEVIYGYTF.

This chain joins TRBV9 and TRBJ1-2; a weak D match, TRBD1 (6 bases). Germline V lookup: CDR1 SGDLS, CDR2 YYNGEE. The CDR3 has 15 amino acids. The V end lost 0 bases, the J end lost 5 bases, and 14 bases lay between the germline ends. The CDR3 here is CASSVDRNRVYGYTF. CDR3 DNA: TGTGCCAGCAGCGTAGATCGAAACAGGGTTTATGGCTACACCTTC.

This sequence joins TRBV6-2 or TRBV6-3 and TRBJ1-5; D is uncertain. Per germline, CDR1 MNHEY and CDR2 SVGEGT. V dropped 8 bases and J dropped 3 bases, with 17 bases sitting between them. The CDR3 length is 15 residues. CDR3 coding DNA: TGTGCCAGCCCTGCCTCCCGCAGCCTCAATCAGCCCCAGCATTTT. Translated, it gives CASPASRSLNQPQHF.

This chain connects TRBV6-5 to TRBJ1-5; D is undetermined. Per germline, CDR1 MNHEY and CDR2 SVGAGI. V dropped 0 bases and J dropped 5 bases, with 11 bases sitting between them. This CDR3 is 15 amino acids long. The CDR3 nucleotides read TGTGCCAGCAGTTACTCGGCGGATTTTGATCAGCCCCAGCATTTT. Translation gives CASSYSADFDQPQHF.

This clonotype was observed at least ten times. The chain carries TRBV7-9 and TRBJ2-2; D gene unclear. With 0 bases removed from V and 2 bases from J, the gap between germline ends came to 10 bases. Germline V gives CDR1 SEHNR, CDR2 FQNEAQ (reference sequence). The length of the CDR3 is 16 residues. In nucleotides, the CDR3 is TGTGCCAGCAGCTTAGCAGTCGGGTTAAACACCGGGGAGCTGTTTTTT. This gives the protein CASSLAVGLNTGELFF. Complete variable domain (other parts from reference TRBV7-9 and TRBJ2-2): DTGVSQNPRHKITKRGQNVTFRCDPISEHNRLYWYRQTLGQGPEFLTYFQNEAQLEKSRLLSDRFSAERPKGSFSTLEIQRTEQGDSAMYLCASSLAVGLNTGELFFGEGSRLTVL.

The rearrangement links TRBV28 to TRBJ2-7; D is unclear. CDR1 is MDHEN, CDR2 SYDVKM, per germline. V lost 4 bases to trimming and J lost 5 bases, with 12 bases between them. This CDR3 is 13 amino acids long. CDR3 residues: CASSYGRVDEQYF. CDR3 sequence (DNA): TGTGCCAGCAGTTACGGACGGGTGGACGAGCAGTACTTC.

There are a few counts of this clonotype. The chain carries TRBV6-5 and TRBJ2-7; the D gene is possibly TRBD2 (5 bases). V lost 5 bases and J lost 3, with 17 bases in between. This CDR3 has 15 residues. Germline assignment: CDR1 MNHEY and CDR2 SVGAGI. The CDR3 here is CASSREGFPHYEQYF. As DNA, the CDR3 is TGTGCCAGCAGTCGCGAGGGCTTCCCTCACTACGAGCAGTACTTC.

Here the CDR3 reads CASSEGSAPSYEQYF. The CDR3 DNA reads as TGTGCCAGCAGTGAAGGAAGCGCCCCTTCCTACGAGCAGTACTTC. V gene TRBV6-1 combines with J gene TRBJ2-7; no firm D call. CDR3 length: 15 residues. In germline, CDR1 is MNHNS, CDR2 SASEGT. Deletions cut 1 base from V and 1 base from J, with 11 bases between.

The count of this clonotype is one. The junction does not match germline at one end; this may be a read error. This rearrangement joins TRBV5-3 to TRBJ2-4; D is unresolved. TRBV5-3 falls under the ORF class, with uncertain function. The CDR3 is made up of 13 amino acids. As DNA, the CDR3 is TGTGCCAGCAGCTCCCCGGCGCCGGACATTCAGTACTTC. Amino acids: CASSSPAPDIQYF.

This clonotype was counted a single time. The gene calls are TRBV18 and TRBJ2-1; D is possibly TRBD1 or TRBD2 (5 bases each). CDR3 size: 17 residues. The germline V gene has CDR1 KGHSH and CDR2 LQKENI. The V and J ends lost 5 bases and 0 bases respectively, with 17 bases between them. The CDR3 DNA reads TGTGCCAGCTCAGCCGTTACCGGGACGGCCTCCTACAATGAGCAGTTCTTC. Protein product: CASSAVTGTASYNEQFF. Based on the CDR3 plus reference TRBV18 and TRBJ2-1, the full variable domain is NAGVMQNPRHLVRRRGQEARLRCSPMKGHSHVYWYRQLPEEGLKFMVYLQKENIIDESGMPKERFSAEFPKEGPSILRIQQVVRGDSAAYFCASSAVTGTASYNEQFFGPGTRLTVL.

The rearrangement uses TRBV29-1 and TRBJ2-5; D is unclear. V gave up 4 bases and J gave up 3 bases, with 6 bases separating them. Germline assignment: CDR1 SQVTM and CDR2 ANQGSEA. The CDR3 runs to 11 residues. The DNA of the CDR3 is TGCAGCGTTGTCCCTGAAGAGACCCAGTACTTC. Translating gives CSVVPEETQYF.

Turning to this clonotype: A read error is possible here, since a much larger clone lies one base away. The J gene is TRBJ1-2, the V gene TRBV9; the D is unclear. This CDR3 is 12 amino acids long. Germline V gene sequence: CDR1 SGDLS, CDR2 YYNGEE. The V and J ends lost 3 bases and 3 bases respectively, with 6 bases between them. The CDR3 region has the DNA TGTGCCAGCAGCGAGAGGGACTATGGCTACACCTTC. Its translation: CASSERDYGYTF.